Listed here are 20 T cell receptor beta chains from one sample, sequenced in a study of T-cell reconstitution after alpha-beta-depleted transplantation in children. Unique molecular identifiers were used to barcode this TCRbeta library. One entry per CDR3 protein, called by TCRdb with MiXCR from the PCR reads. The table records a few hundred thousand distinct CDR3 sequences, about an eighth of them present only once. The material was PBMCs from the stem cell graft donor, obtained from the stem cell graft. The receptors derive from a human donor who donated a stem cell graft to a child with combined immunodeficiency.

This clonotype appeared a few times. The chain links TRBV11-1 to TRBJ2-5; D ambiguous. This CDR3 has 14 residues. CDR1 and CDR2 from the germline V gene are SGHAT and FQDESV (reference sequence). The V and J ends lost 5 bases and 5 bases respectively, with 15 bases between them. CDR3 in DNA: TGTGCCAGCAGCCACGTAAATTTTCGGGAGACCCAGTACTTC. Its protein product is CASSHVNFRETQYF.

This chain uses TRBV2 with TRBJ2-1; unclear D gene. V was trimmed by 0 bases and J by 7 bases, leaving 7 bases between them. The germline V gene has CDR1 SNHLY and CDR2 FYNNEI. The CDR3 spans 13 residues. This CDR3 reads CASSEAVENEQFF. CDR3 sequence (DNA): TGTGCCAGCAGTGAAGCTGTTGAAAATGAGCAGTTCTTC.

This clonotype was seen more than once but under ten times. The J gene is TRBJ2-1, the V gene TRBV20-1; 10 bases agree with TRBD2. V was clipped by 3 bases and J by 3 bases; unmatched bases: 5. Germline values: CDR1 DFQATT, CDR2 SNEGSKA (reference sequence). The CDR3 covers 15 residues. This chain's CDR3 is CSASPAGGFYNEQFF. The CDR3, as DNA: TGCAGTGCTAGCCCAGCGGGGGGGTTCTACAATGAGCAGTTCTTC.

The table lists this clonotype with a few counts. The chain has TRBV20-1 and TRBJ2-1; D is undetermined. Germline V gene lookup returns CDR1 DFQATT and CDR2 SNEGSKA (reference sequence). CDR3 length: 12 residues. V dropped 6 bases and J dropped 4 bases, with 10 bases sitting between them. Written as DNA, the CDR3 is TGCAGTGCCCAGGTCGTGTACAATGAGCAGTTCTTC. This sequence encodes CSAQVVYNEQFF.

The rearrangement joins TRBV6-2 or TRBV6-3 to TRBJ2-3; 9 bases map to TRBD2. The V gene's germline CDR1 is MNHEY and CDR2 SVGEGT. The V gene end was trimmed by 5 bases and the J gene end by 0 bases; junction bases not matched to a gene: 12. This CDR3 spans 18 amino acids. The CDR3 region is CASSLMPGLAVSTDTQYF. CDR3 coding DNA: TGTGCCAGCAGTCTAATGCCGGGACTAGCTGTTAGCACAGATACGCAGTATTTT.

At least ten counts were recorded for this clonotype. The genes are TRBV10-3 and TRBJ2-7; TRBD1 aligns across 8 bases. Germline V lookup: CDR1 ENHRY, CDR2 SYGVKD. The CDR3 runs 14 residues. With 4 bases clipped from V and 2 bases from J, the junction kept 4 bases outside the gene matches. The CDR3 DNA sequence: TGTGCCATCAGTGCCCCGGGACAGGCCTACGAGCAGTACTTC. It yields the protein CAISAPGQAYEQYF.

This clonotype was counted between two and nine times. The chain couples TRBV20-1 to TRBJ2-7, with 7 bases fitting TRBD2. The CDR3 runs 15 residues. Germline V gene sequence: CDR1 DFQATT, CDR2 SNEGSKA (reference sequence). With 3 bases clipped from V and 0 bases from J, the junction kept 8 bases outside the gene matches. CDR3 loop: CSASEASGPSYEQYF. In nucleotides, the CDR3 is TGCAGTGCTAGTGAGGCTAGCGGACCCTCCTACGAGCAGTACTTC.

This clonotype was counted a few times. CDR3 region: CSVVVGLTGELFF. The CDR3 nucleotides are TGCAGCGTTGTAGTCGGCCTCACCGGGGAGCTGTTTTTT. The chain is built from TRBV29-1 and TRBJ2-2, with D unclear. Germline V lookup: CDR1 SQVTM, CDR2 ANQGSEA. Trimming removed 4 bases at V and 4 bases at J, with 10 bases between. The CDR3 has 13 residues.

CDR3 coding DNA: TGCAGTGCTTTCCACACAGATACGCAGTATTTT. This gives the protein CSAFHTDTQYF. V is TRBV20-1 and J is TRBJ2-3; D gene ambiguous. The CDR3 loop spans 11 amino acids. Trimming removed 5 bases at V and 2 bases at J, with 5 bases between. CDR1 is DFQATT, CDR2 SNEGSKA, per germline (reference sequence).

This clonotype showed up many times. J is TRBJ2-7 and V is TRBV27; a weak D match, TRBD2 (5 bases). Per the germline V gene, CDR1 is MNHEY and CDR2 is SMNVEV (reference sequence). Trimming removed 3 bases from V and 0 bases from J, with 12 bases in between. This CDR3 is 15 amino acids long. In DNA form, the CDR3 reads TGTGCCAGCAGTTTTTTGGCTAGCTCCTCCTACGAGCAGTACTTC. Amino acid sequence: CASSFLASSSYEQYF.

There are many counts of this clonotype. The chain couples TRBV10-3 to TRBJ2-1; D is unresolved. The germline V and J ends were trimmed by 7 bases and 8 bases, with 12 bases remaining between them. CDR1 ENHRY and CDR2 SYGVKD come from the germline V gene. There are 12 residues in the CDR3. The CDR3 here is CAIKSPGDEQFF. In nucleotides, the CDR3 is TGTGCCATCAAGTCGCCCGGCGATGAGCAGTTCTTC.

The gene calls are TRBV6-2 or TRBV6-3 and TRBJ2-7; 14 bases align to TRBD2. The germline CDR1 and CDR2 sequences are MNHEY and SVGEGT. The CDR3 runs 21 residues. Trimming removed 3 bases from V and 3 bases from J; junction bases left unmatched: 19. The CDR3 sequence: CASSYESPRTSGRIGDYEQYF. CDR3 nucleotides: TGTGCCAGCAGTTATGAATCCCCCCGGACTAGCGGGAGGATCGGTGACTACGAGCAGTACTTC.

This clonotype has just a few counts. CDR3 bases: TGTGCCAGCAGCTTAGACTGGCCCTACGAGCAGTACTTC. Translation: CASSLDWPYEQYF. The V and J genes are TRBV7-8 and TRBJ2-7; unclear D gene. Per germline, CDR1 SGHVS and CDR2 FQNEAQ. V was pared by 1 base and J by 2 bases, with 6 bases between. The CDR3 contains 13 residues.

The table lists this clonotype with many counts. This chain uses TRBV12-3 or TRBV12-4 with TRBJ2-2, with 12 bases identical to TRBD2. J was trimmed by 6 bases and V by 1 base; bases with no gene match: 0. The CDR3 consists of 15 residues. For the CDR3, the DNA is TGTGCCAGCAGTTTAGGACTAGCGGGAGCCGGGGAGCTGTTTTTT. Protein sequence: CASSLGLAGAGELFF.

This clonotype was seen a few times. CDR3 protein: CASSRTSGGTYEQYF. The CDR3 DNA is TGTGCCAGCAGCAGAACTAGCGGGGGGACCTACGAGCAGTACTTC. This chain uses TRBV12-3 or TRBV12-4 with TRBJ2-7; 12 positions match TRBD2. This CDR3 comprises 15 residues. Trimming at V came to 6 bases and at J to 2 bases, leaving 5 bases not matched to a gene.

This clonotype was counted ten times or more. The genes are TRBV4-3 and TRBJ2-3, with D perhaps matching TRBD2 (5 bases). This CDR3 spans 15 amino acids. V lost 1 base to trimming and J lost 2 bases, with 10 bases between them. Germline values: CDR1 LGHNA, CDR2 YSLEER. CDR3 residues: CASSQALAHTDTQYF. Here the CDR3 DNA reads TGCGCCAGCAGCCAAGCTCTAGCTCACACAGATACGCAGTATTTT.

The chain has TRBV30 and TRBJ2-7; 9 nucleotides match TRBD1. The CDR3 runs to 13 residues. V shed 8 bases and J 2 bases; nucleotides not matched to a gene: 7. In germline, CDR1 is GTSNPN, CDR2 SVGIG (reference sequence). CDR3 DNA: TGTGCCAGCCGGGACAGGGTAACCTACGAGCAGTACTTC. It yields the protein CASRDRVTYEQYF.

This chain joins TRBV12-3 or TRBV12-4 and TRBJ2-3, with 12 bases matching TRBD2. Germline trimming cut 4 bases from V and 0 bases from J; bases unmatched to any gene: 17. This CDR3 contains 21 residues. CDR3 DNA: TGTGCCAGCAGTTCCCTCCCTTATGAGGGACTAGCGGGTGACAGCACAGATACGCAGTATTTT. This encodes CASSSLPYEGLAGDSTDTQYF.

This clonotype was counted many times. The V and J genes are TRBV27 and TRBJ1-5; tentative D call: TRBD1 (5 bases). Per the germline V gene, CDR1 is MNHEY and CDR2 is SMNVEV (reference sequence). Trimming shortened V by 4 bases and J by 5 bases, and 21 bases separated the two germline ends. This CDR3 is built from 17 residues. The CDR3 spells CASSSKTWTKGDQPQHF. The CDR3 region has the DNA TGTGCCAGCAGTTCCAAAACGTGGACGAAAGGGGATCAGCCCCAGCATTTT.

The J gene is TRBJ2-1, the V gene TRBV20-1, with 10 bases fitting TRBD2. The CDR3 is made up of 13 amino acids. Losses at the gene ends were 4 bases for V and 5 bases for J; bases not matched to a gene: 2. CDR1 is DFQATT and CDR2 is SNEGSKA in the germline V gene (reference sequence). The DNA for the CDR3 is TGCAGTGCTAAGCGGGGGGGGGACAATGAGCAGTTCTTC. This sequence encodes CSAKRGGDNEQFF.